A selection of T cell receptor beta chains follows, all from one sample in a study of T cell responses to AZD1222 COVID-19 vaccine. TCRdb's copy holds only in-frame clones and misses some; the assay was immunoSEQ multiplex PCR. The sample lists fewer than 250,000 clones, 80% to 95% occurring once. The source material was peripheral blood, sampled on day 0 of AZD1222 vaccination. The source of these receptors is an adult in good health. Each CDR3 is given with its conserved first and last residue. D genes are given only for firm matches. Not all rows give a size; the values are once, few, many and, for expanded clones, a class.

D: -
size: -
J: TRBJ2-4
V: TRBV30
CDR3: CAWGEIAKNIQYF
DNA: TGTGCCTGGGGTGAAATAGCCAAAAACATTCAGTACTTC

D: TRBD1
size: -
J: TRBJ1-1
V: TRBV5-3
CDR3: CARRNITGVVNTEAFF
DNA: TGTGCCAGAAGGAATATAACAGGGGTAGTAAACACTGAAGCTTTCTTT

D: TRBD2
size: -
J: TRBJ2-3
V: TRBV4-1
CDR3: CASSLGLAMGGDTQYF
DNA: TGCGCCAGCAGTCTTGGACTAGCGATGGGAGGAGATACGCAGTATTTT

D: -
size: -
J: TRBJ1-2
V: TRBV3-1/TRBV3-2
CDR3: CASSQGGVYYGYTF
DNA: TGTGCCAGCAGCCAAGGAGGTGTTTACTATGGCTACACCTTC

D: TRBD1
size: -
J: TRBJ1-2
V: TRBV7-2
CDR3: CASSSSPGQGNYGYTF
DNA: TGTGCCAGCAGCTCCTCGCCGGGACAGGGGAACTATGGCTACACCTTC

D: -
size: -
J: TRBJ1-5
V: TRBV5-6
CDR3: CASTAGQTHQPQHF
DNA: TGTGCCAGCACCGCGGGGCAGACTCATCAGCCCCAGCATTTT

D: -
size: -
J: TRBJ1-3
V: TRBV4-3
CDR3: CASSQVVGNTIYF
DNA: TGCGCCAGCAGCCAAGTAGTAGGAAACACCATATATTTT

D: TRBD2
size: few
J: TRBJ2-5
V: TRBV19
CDR3: CASRPERAVSGGIQETQYF
DNA: TGTGCCAGTCGTCCCGAACGGGCTGTTAGCGGGGGGATTCAAGAGACCCAGTACTTC

D: -
size: -
J: TRBJ1-1
V: TRBV5-5
CDR3: CASSLAVGGITEAFF
DNA: TGTGCCAGCAGCTTGGCGGTAGGGGGGATCACTGAAGCTTTCTTT

D: -
size: -
J: TRBJ2-3
V: TRBV12-3/TRBV12-4
CDR3: CASSGGYTQYF
DNA: TGTGCCAGCAGTGGGGGGTATACGCAGTATTTT

D: -
size: -
J: TRBJ2-2
V: TRBV2
CDR3: CASSPRGLDRSGELFF
DNA: TGTGCCAGCAGTCCGCGGGGGTTGGACAGGTCAGGGGAGCTGTTTTTT

D: -
size: -
J: TRBJ1-4
V: TRBV27
CDR3: CASRSGINEKLFF
DNA: TGTGCCAGCAGGTCAGGGATTAATGAAAAACTGTTTTTT

D: -
size: -
J: TRBJ1-3
V: TRBV19
CDR3: CATASTPPGAHSGNTIYF
DNA: TGTGCCACCGCCTCCACCCCTCCAGGAGCCCACTCTGGAAACACCATATATTTT

D: -
size: -
J: TRBJ1-6
V: TRBV18
CDR3: CASSPPGGINSPLHF
DNA: TGTGCCAGCTCACCACCCGGCGGCATCAATTCACCCCTCCACTTT

D: -
size: once
J: TRBJ1-2
V: TRBV6-2/TRBV6-3
CDR3: CASSYSGKGDYGYTF
DNA: TGTGCCAGCAGTTACTCAGGGAAGGGCGACTATGGCTACACCTTC

D: -
size: -
J: TRBJ1-4
V: TRBV24-1
CDR3: CATSESGPVEKLFF
DNA: TGTGCCACCAGTGAGTCGGGGCCGGTGGAAAAACTGTTTTTT

D: -
size: -
J: TRBJ1-2
V: TRBV6-1
CDR3: CASSEVEKTRKYGYTF
DNA: TGTGCCAGCAGTGAAGTAGAGAAGACACGAAAATATGGCTACACCTTC

D: -
size: -
J: TRBJ1-1
V: TRBV5-1
CDR3: CASSWTANTEAFF
DNA: TGCGCCAGCAGCTGGACGGCCAACACTGAAGCTTTCTTT

D: TRBD2
size: -
J: TRBJ2-7
V: TRBV30
CDR3: CAWSITIGTSGLRF
DNA: TGTGCCTGGAGTATTACTATCGGGACTAGCGGGTTACGATTC

D: TRBD2
size: -
J: TRBJ2-3
V: TRBV20-1
CDR3: CSASSGGTDTQYF
DNA: TGCAGTGCTAGTAGCGGGGGGACAGATACGCAGTATTTT

D: -
size: -
J: TRBJ1-5
V: TRBV9
CDR3: CASSAGGAGNQPQHF
DNA: TGTGCCAGCAGCGCCGGGGGGGCGGGGAATCAGCCCCAGCATTTT

D: -
size: -
J: TRBJ1-3
V: TRBV10-1
CDR3: CASSDLVGAGNTIYF
DNA: TGCGCCAGCAGTGACCTCGTAGGGGCTGGAAACACCATATATTTT

D: -
size: -
J: TRBJ1-1
V: TRBV7-2
CDR3: CASSSYRVGTEAFF
DNA: TGTGCCAGCAGCTCGTACAGGGTTGGCACTGAAGCTTTCTTT

D: TRBD2
size: -
J: TRBJ2-3
V: TRBV28
CDR3: CASRSPGGASDTQYF
DNA: TGTGCCAGCAGATCCCCGGGGGGAGCATCAGATACGCAGTATTTT

D: TRBD1
size: -
J: TRBJ1-4
V: TRBV4-3
CDR3: CASSQATGGAATNEKLFF
DNA: TGCGCCAGCAGCCAAGCCACAGGGGGCGCGGCGACTAATGAAAAACTGTTTTTT

D: -
size: -
J: TRBJ1-6
V: TRBV5-1
CDR3: CASSSREGVGGSYNSPLHF
DNA: TGCGCCAGCAGCTCCCGTGAGGGGGTTGGAGGCTCCTATAATTCACCCCTCCACTTT

D: -
size: -
J: TRBJ2-3
V: TRBV6-2/TRBV6-3
CDR3: CASSSGGASGDTQYF
DNA: TGTGCCAGCAGTTCTGGGGGGGCCTCGGGAGATACGCAGTATTTT

D: -
size: -
J: TRBJ1-5
V: TRBV28
CDR3: CASSSGGSGQPQHF
DNA: TGTGCCAGCAGTTCGGGAGGGTCGGGTCAGCCCCAGCATTTT

D: TRBD1
size: -
J: TRBJ1-2
V: TRBV19
CDR3: CASRMTGAGYGYTF
DNA: TGTGCCAGTAGGATGACAGGGGCAGGATATGGCTACACCTTC

D: TRBD1
size: -
J: TRBJ2-7
V: TRBV3-1/TRBV3-2
CDR3: CASSQNNRGEQYF
DNA: TGTGCCAGCAGCCAAAACAACAGGGGCGAGCAGTACTTC

D: TRBD1
size: -
J: TRBJ1-3
V: TRBV5-1
CDR3: CASSLAGQGSTIYF
DNA: TGCGCCAGCAGCTTGGCGGGACAGGGAAGTACCATATATTTT

D: -
size: -
J: TRBJ1-4
V: TRBV18
CDR3: CASSYITGATNEKLFF
DNA: TGTGCCAGCTCGTACATTACAGGTGCAACTAATGAAAAACTGTTTTTT

D: TRBD1
size: -
J: TRBJ2-1
V: TRBV7-2
CDR3: CASSPPRTGQNEQFF
DNA: TGTGCCAGCAGCCCCCCCAGGACAGGGCAAAATGAGCAGTTCTTC

D: TRBD1
size: -
J: TRBJ2-7
V: TRBV7-9
CDR3: CASSLVGQGALQYF
DNA: TGTGCCAGCAGCTTAGTTGGACAGGGGGCATTGCAGTACTTC

D: TRBD1
size: -
J: TRBJ1-5
V: TRBV6-1
CDR3: CASREGGYSNQPQHF
DNA: TGTGCCAGCAGGGAAGGGGGCTATAGCAATCAGCCCCAGCATTTT

D: TRBD1
size: -
J: TRBJ2-5
V: TRBV19
CDR3: CASRTGGGETQYF
DNA: TGTGCCAGTAGGACAGGGGGTGGAGAGACCCAGTACTTC

D: -
size: -
J: TRBJ2-7
V: TRBV5-1
CDR3: CASSLAGSEQYF
DNA: TGCGCCAGCAGCTTGGCCGGATCCGAGCAGTACTTC

D: -
size: -
J: TRBJ1-6
V: TRBV21-1
CDR3: CANRGVTYNSPLHF
DNA: TGTGCCAACCGGGGGGTTACCTATAATTCACCCCTCCACTTT

D: -
size: once
J: TRBJ1-2
V: TRBV9
CDR3: CASQGETAGYGYTF
DNA: TGTGCCAGCCAAGGTGAGACAGCCGGGTATGGCTACACCTTC

D: -
size: few
J: TRBJ1-5
V: TRBV7-8
CDR3: CASSSPGGGSNQPQHF
DNA: TGTGCCAGCAGTTCCCCGGGGGGTGGTAGCAATCAGCCCCAGCATTTT

D: -
size: -
J: TRBJ2-3
V: TRBV27
CDR3: CASTRGGSTDTQYF
DNA: TGTGCCAGCACAAGGGGGGGTAGCACAGATACGCAGTATTTT

D: -
size: -
J: TRBJ1-4
V: TRBV2
CDR3: CASSEATAGEKLFF
DNA: TGTGCCAGCAGTGAAGCGACGGCCGGGGAAAAACTGTTTTTT

D: -
size: -
J: TRBJ1-1
V: TRBV30
CDR3: CAWKGGHDTEAFF
DNA: TGTGCCTGGAAGGGGGGCCATGACACTGAAGCTTTCTTT

D: TRBD2
size: once
J: TRBJ2-5
V: TRBV7-6
CDR3: CASSPRGGLAGGLQETQYF
DNA: TGTGCCAGCAGCCCCCGGGGGGGACTAGCGGGGGGCCTCCAAGAGACCCAGTACTTC

D: -
size: -
J: TRBJ2-5
V: TRBV7-2
CDR3: CASSPSGLGVETQYF
DNA: TGTGCCAGCAGCCCCAGCGGGCTAGGGGTAGAGACCCAGTACTTC

D: TRBD1
size: few
J: TRBJ2-7
V: TRBV18
CDR3: CASSPPTGQGTSYEQYF
DNA: TGTGCCAGCTCACCACCCACGGGACAGGGGACGTCCTACGAGCAGTACTTC

D: -
size: -
J: TRBJ2-5
V: TRBV6-1
CDR3: CASSDGGVGETQYF
DNA: TGTGCCAGCAGTGATGGCGGGGTGGGAGAGACCCAGTACTTC

D: -
size: -
J: TRBJ1-2
V: TRBV7-2
CDR3: CASSSRRQEFGYTF
DNA: TGTGCCAGCAGCTCACGACGACAGGAGTTTGGCTACACCTTC

D: -
size: -
J: TRBJ2-5
V: TRBV2
CDR3: CASSVGRGETQYF
DNA: TGTGCCAGCAGTGTGGGTAGAGGAGAGACCCAGTACTTC

D: -
size: -
J: TRBJ1-4
V: TRBV21-1
CDR3: CASSKRSGDNEKLFF
DNA: TGTGCCAGCAGCAAAAGGTCCGGTGACAACGAAAAACTGTTTTTT

D: -
size: -
J: TRBJ1-1
V: TRBV12-5
CDR3: CASALLKGAFF
DNA: TGTGCTAGTGCCTTACTAAAGGGAGCTTTCTTT

D: TRBD2
size: -
J: TRBJ2-5
V: TRBV25-1
CDR3: CASSVGLAGAETQYF
DNA: TGTGCCAGCAGTGTAGGACTAGCAGGGGCGGAGACCCAGTACTTC

D: -
size: -
J: TRBJ1-2
V: TRBV5-6
CDR3: CASSPGLYGYTF
DNA: TGTGCCAGCAGCCCGGGACTCTATGGCTACACCTTC

D: TRBD1
size: -
J: TRBJ1-2
V: TRBV18
CDR3: CASSPDQGALVYGYTF
DNA: TGTGCCAGCTCACCAGACCAGGGGGCGCTAGTCTATGGCTACACCTTC

D: -
size: once
J: TRBJ1-5
V: TRBV6-5
CDR3: CASSRRQDGQPQHF
DNA: TGTGCCAGCAGTCGAAGACAGGATGGTCAGCCCCAGCATTTT

D: -
size: -
J: TRBJ2-3
V: TRBV4-1
CDR3: CASSQEGGTDTQYF
DNA: TGCGCCAGCAGCCAAGAAGGCGGCACAGATACGCAGTATTTT

D: -
size: -
J: TRBJ1-1
V: TRBV2
CDR3: CASSESWAANTEAFF
DNA: TGTGCCAGCAGTGAGAGTTGGGCCGCGAACACTGAAGCTTTCTTT

D: -
size: -
J: TRBJ2-5
V: TRBV5-6
CDR3: CASSLLTGTETQYF
DNA: TGTGCCAGCAGCTTGCTGACGGGGACGGAGACCCAGTACTTC

D: -
size: -
J: TRBJ1-2
V: TRBV5-1
CDR3: CASSLALQGHYGYTF
DNA: TGCGCCAGCAGCTTGGCACTACAGGGCCACTATGGCTACACCTTC

D: -
size: few
J: TRBJ1-1
V: TRBV7-6
CDR3: CASSLGTSAYTEAFF
DNA: TGTGCCAGCAGTTTAGGGACCTCAGCCTACACTGAAGCTTTCTTT